Detailed here is one T cell receptor (beta chain). Deletions cut 1 base from V and 0 bases from J, with 18 bases between. CDR3 length equals 18 residues. The data were taken from a study of blood T cell repertoires in COVID-19. On the study more broadly: Acute-phase and convalescent COVID-19 samples originated in the United States, Italy and Spain. PBMCs, B-cell-depleted T cells, or T cells provided the cDNA or gDNA that made up the material.

Participants were aged roughly 18 to 90 years, lived in 25 or so US areas, and enrolled virtually. Cohort assignment relied on participant-reported clinical history. Clones were read by immunoSEQ multiplex PCR, and TCRdb kept only the in-frame ones, dropping some. The sample carries 200,000 or so clones, around 82% recorded once. The receptor comes from a woman between 40 and 55 years old with acute COVID-19. The J gene is TRBJ1-1, the V gene TRBV23-1; maybe TRBD1 (5 bases). TRBV23-1 is given ORF status, its function remaining uncertain. The sample comprised PBMCs or T cells enriched from blood (not recorded which). CDR3 amino acids: CASSQFWQGCSMNTEAFF. The CDR3 DNA sequence: TGCGCCAGCAGTCAATTCTGGCAGGGTTGTAGCATGAACACTGAAGCTTTCTTT.